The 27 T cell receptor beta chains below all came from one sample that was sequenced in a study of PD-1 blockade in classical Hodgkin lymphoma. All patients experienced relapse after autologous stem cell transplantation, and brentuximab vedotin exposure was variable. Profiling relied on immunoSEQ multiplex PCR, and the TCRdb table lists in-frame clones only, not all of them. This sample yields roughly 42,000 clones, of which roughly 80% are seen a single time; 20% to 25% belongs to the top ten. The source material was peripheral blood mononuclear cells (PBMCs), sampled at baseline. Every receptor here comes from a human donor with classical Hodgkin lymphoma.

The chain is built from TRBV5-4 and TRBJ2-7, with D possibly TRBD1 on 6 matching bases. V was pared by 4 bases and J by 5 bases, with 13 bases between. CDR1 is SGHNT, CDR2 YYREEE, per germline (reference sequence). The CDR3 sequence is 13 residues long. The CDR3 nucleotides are TGTGCCAGCAGCGGAGCAGGGGTGCACGAGCAGTACTTC. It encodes CASSGAGVHEQYF.

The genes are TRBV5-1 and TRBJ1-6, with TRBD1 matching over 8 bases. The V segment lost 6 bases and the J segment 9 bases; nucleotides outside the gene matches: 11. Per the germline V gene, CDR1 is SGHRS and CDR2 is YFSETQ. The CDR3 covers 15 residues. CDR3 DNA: TGCGCCAGCACTCACCAGGGGGCTTTTGGTTCACCCCTCCACTTT. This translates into CASTHQGAFGSPLHF.

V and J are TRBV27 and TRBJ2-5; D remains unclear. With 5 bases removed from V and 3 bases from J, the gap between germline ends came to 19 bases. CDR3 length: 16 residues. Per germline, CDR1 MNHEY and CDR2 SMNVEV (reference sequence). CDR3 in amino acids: CASSPRSFMIKETQYF. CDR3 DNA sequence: TGTGCCAGCAGTCCGCGGTCGTTTATGATCAAAGAGACCCAGTACTTC.

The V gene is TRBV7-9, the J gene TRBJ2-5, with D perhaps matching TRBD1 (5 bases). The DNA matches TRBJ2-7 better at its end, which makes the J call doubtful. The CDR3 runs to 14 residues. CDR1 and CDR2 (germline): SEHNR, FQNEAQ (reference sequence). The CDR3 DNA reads TGTGCCAGCAGCCCTGACAGCCTCTCCTACGAGCAGTACTTC. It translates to CASSPDSLSYEQYF.

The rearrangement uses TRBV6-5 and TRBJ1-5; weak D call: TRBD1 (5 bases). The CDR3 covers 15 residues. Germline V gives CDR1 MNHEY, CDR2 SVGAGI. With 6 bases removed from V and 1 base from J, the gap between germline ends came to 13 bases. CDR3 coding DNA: TGTGCCAGCAGCCCCCGACAGACCAGCAATCAGCCCCAGCATTTT. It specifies CASSPRQTSNQPQHF.

The CDR3 coding sequence is TGCGCCAGCCGGTTGGAGGGCCCCGGGGAGCTGTTTTTT. Translated, it gives CASRLEGPGELFF. The chain recombines TRBV5-1 with TRBJ2-2, with a tentative D call TRBD2 (6 bases). V was clipped by 7 bases and J by 6 bases, with 13 bases between them. Germline V gives CDR1 SGHRS, CDR2 YFSETQ. The CDR3 loop spans 13 amino acids.

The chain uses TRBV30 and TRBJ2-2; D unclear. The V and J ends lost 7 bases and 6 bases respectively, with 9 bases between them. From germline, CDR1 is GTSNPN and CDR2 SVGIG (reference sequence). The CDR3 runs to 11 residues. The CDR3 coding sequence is TGTGCCTCGGCCCCGGCCGGGGAGCTGTTTTTT. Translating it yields CASAPAGELFF.

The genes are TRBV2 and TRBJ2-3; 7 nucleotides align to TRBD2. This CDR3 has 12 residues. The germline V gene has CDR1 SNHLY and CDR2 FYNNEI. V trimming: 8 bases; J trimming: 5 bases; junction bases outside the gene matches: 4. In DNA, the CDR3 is TGTGCCAGCGGACTAGTGATAGATACGCAGTATTTT. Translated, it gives CASGLVIDTQYF.

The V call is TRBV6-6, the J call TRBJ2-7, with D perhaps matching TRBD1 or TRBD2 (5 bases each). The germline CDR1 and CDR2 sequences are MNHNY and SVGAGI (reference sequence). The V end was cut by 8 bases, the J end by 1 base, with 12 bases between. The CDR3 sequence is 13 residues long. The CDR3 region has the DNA TGTGCCAGCGGCCGGGACGGTTCCTACGAGCAGTACTTC. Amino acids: CASGRDGSYEQYF.

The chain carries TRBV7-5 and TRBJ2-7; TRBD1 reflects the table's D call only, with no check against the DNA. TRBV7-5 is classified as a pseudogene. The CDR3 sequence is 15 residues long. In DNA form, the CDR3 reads TGTGCCAGAAGCTTCCCGGGACAAGTAGCCTACGAGCAGTACTTC. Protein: CARSFPGQVAYEQYF.

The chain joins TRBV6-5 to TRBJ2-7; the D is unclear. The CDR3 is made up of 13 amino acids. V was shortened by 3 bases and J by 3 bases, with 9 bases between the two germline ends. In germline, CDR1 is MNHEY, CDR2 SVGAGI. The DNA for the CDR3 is TGTGCCAGCAGTTATAGAGGAGACTACGAGCAGTACTTC. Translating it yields CASSYRGDYEQYF.

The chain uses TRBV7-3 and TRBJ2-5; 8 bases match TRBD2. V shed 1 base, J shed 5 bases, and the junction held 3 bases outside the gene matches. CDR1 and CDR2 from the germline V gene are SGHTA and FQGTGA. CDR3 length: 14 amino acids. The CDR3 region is CASSLKAGVETQYF. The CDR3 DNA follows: TGTGCCAGCAGCTTAAAAGCGGGAGTGGAGACCCAGTACTTC. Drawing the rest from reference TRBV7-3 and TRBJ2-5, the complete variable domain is GAGVSQTPSNKVTEKGKYVELRCDPISGHTALYWYRQSLGQGPEFLIYFQGTGAADDSGLPNDRFFAVRPEGSVSTLKIQRTERGDSAVYLCASSLKAGVETQYFGPGTRLLVL.

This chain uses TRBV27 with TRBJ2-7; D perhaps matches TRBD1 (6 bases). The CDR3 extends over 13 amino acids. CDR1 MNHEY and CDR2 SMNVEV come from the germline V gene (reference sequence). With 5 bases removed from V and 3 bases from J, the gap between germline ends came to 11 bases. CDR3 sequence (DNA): TGTGCCAGCAGTGGCAGGGGAGTCTACGAGCAGTACTTC. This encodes CASSGRGVYEQYF.

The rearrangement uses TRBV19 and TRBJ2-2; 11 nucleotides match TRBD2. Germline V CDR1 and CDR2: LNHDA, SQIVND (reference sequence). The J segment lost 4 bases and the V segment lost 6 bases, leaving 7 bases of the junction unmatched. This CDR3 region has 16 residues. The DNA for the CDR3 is TGTGCCAGTAGACTAGCGGGAGTGGGCGGCACCGGGGAGCTGTTTTTT. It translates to CASRLAGVGGTGELFF.

This chain's CDR3 is CASSSLDRAQETQYF. The CDR3 coding sequence is TGTGCCAGCAGTTCCCTAGACAGGGCCCAGGAGACCCAGTACTTC. This chain connects TRBV2 to TRBJ2-5; 7 bases line up with TRBD1. This CDR3 has 15 residues. Germline CDR1 and CDR2: SNHLY and FYNNEI. The V and J ends lost 5 bases and 5 bases, in that order; junction bases with no gene match: 11.

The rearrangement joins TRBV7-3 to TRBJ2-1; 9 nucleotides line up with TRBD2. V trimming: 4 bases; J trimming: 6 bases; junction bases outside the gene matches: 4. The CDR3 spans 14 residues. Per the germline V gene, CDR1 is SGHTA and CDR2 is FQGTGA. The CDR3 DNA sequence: TGTGCCAGCAGCTCCGCGGGAGGGCCCAATGAGCAGTTCTTC. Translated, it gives CASSSAGGPNEQFF.

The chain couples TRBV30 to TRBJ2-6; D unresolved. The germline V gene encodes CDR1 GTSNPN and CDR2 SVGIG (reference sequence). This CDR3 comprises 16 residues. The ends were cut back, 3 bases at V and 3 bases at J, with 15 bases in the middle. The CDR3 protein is CAWRVSQLFGANVLTF. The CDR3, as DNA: TGTGCCTGGAGGGTCTCTCAACTCTTTGGGGCCAACGTCCTGACTTTC.

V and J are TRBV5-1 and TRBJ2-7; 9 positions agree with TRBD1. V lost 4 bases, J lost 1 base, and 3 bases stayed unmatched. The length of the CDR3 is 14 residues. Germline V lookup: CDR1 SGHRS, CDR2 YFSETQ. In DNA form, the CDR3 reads TGCGCCAGCAGCCCCGGGACAGGGTCCTACGAGCAGTACTTC. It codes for CASSPGTGSYEQYF.

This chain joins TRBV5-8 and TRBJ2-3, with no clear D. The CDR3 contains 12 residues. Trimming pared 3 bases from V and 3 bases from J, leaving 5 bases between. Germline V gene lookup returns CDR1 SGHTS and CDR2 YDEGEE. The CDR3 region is CASSSTTDTQYF. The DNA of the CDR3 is TGTGCCAGCAGCTCGACGACAGATACGCAGTATTTT.

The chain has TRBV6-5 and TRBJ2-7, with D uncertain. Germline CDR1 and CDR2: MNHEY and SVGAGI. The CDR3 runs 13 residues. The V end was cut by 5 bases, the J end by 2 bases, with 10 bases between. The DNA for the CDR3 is TGTGCCAGCAGTCCCGAAAGGGCCTACGAGCAGTACTTC. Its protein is CASSPERAYEQYF.

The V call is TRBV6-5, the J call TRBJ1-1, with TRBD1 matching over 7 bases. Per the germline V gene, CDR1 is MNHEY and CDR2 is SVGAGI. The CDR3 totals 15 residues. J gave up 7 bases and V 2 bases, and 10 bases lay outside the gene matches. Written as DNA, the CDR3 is TGTGCCAGCAGTTACCAGATCCCGGGACAGTATGAAGCTTTCTTT. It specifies CASSYQIPGQYEAFF.

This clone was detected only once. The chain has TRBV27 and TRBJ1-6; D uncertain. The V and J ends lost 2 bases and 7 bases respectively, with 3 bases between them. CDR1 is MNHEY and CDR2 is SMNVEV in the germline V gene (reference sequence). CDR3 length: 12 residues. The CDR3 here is CASSLNNSPLHF. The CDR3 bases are TGTGCCAGCAGTTTAAACAATTCACCCCTCCACTTT.

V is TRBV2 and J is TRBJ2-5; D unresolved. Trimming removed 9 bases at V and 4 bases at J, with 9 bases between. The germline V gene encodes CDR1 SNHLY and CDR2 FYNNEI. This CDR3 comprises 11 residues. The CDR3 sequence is CASSALETQYF. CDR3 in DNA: TGTGCCAGTTCCGCGTTAGAGACCCAGTACTTC.

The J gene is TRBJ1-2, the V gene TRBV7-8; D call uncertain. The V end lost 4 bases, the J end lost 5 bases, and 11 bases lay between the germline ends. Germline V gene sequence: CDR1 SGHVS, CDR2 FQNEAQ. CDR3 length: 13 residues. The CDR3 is CASSSGRVYGYTF. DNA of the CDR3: TGTGCCAGCAGCTCCGGCCGGGTGTATGGCTACACCTTC.

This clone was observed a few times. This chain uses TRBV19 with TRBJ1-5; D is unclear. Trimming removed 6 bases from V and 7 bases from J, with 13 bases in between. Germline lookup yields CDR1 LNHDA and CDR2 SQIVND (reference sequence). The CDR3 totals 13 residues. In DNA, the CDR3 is TGTGCCAGTAGGGACCTCCGCGGCCAGCCCCAGCATTTT. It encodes CASRDLRGQPQHF.

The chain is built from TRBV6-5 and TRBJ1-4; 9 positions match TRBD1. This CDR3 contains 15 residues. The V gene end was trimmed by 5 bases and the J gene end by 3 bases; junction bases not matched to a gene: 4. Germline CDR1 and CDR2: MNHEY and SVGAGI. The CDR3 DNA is TGTGCCAGCAGTCCACAGGGGGCAGCTAATGAAAAACTGTTTTTT. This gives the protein CASSPQGAANEKLFF.

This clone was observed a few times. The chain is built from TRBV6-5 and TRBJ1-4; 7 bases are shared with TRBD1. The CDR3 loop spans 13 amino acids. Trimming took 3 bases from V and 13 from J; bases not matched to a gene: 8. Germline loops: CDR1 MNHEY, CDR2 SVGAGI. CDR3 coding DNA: TGTGCCAGCAGTTATAGGGGGCCCGGTGGACTGTTTTTT. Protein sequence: CASSYRGPGGLFF.